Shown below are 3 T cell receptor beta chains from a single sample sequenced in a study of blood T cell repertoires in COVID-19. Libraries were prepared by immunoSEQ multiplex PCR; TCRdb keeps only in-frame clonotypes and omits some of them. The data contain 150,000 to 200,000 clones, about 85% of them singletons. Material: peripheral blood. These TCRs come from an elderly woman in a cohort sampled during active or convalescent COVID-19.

The CDR3 loop reads CASSPPGQGGYEQYV. The CDR3 DNA reads as TGTGCCAGCAGTCCCCCGGGACAGGGGGGATACGAGCAGTACGTC. This chain uses TRBV6-1 with TRBJ2-7; 11 bases are shared with TRBD1. Germline V gene data show CDR1 as MNHNS and CDR2 as SASEGT. This CDR3 contains 15 residues. J was trimmed by 4 bases and V by 5 bases; bases with no gene match: 7.

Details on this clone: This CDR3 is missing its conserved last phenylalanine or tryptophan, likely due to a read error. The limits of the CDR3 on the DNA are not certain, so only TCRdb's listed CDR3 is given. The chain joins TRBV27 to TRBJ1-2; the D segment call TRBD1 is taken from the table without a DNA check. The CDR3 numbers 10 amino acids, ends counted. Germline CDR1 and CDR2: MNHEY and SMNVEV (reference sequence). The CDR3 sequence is CASSQGQAVI.

In DNA form, the CDR3 reads TGCGCCAGCAGCCACTTGGGACAGATCAACACCGGGGAGCTGTTTTTT. The encoded protein is CASSHLGQINTGELFF. The chain joins TRBV4-3 to TRBJ2-2; TRBD1 agrees at 7 bases. Trimming cost V 3 bases and J 2 bases; bases outside gene matches: 6. The CDR3 is made up of 16 amino acids. Germline V lookup: CDR1 LGHNA, CDR2 YSLEER.